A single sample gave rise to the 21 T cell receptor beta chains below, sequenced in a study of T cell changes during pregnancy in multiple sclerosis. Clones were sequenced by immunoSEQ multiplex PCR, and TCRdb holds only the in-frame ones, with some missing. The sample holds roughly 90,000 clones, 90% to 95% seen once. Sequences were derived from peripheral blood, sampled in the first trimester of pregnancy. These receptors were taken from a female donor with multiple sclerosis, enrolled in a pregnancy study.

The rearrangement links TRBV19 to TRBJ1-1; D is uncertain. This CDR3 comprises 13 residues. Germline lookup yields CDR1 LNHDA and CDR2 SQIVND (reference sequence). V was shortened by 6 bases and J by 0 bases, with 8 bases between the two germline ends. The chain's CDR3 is CASSSSLNTEAFF. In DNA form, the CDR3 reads TGTGCCAGTAGCAGTTCCCTGAACACTGAAGCTTTCTTT.

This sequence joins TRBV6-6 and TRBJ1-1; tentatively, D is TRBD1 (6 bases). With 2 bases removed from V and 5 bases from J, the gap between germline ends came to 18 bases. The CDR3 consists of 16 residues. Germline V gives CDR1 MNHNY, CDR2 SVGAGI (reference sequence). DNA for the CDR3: TGTGCCAGCAGTTACCCCGTTGCTCCAGGGGCGACTGAAGCTTTCTTT. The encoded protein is CASSYPVAPGATEAFF.

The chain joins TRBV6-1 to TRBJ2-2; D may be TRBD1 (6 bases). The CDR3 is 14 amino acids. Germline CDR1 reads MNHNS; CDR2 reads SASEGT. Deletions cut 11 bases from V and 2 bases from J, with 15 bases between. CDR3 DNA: TGTGCCGTCCACCAGGGGTTAAACACCGGGGAGCTGTTTTTT. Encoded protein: CAVHQGLNTGELFF.

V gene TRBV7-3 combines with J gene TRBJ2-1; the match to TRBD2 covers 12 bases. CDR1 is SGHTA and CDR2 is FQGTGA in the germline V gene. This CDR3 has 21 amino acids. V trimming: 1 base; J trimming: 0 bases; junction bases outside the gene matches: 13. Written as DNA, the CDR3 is TGTGCCAGCAGCTTAATTCGCGGGGCTAGCGGGGGGGTAAGCTCCTACAATGAGCAGTTCTTC. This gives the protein CASSLIRGASGGVSSYNEQFF.

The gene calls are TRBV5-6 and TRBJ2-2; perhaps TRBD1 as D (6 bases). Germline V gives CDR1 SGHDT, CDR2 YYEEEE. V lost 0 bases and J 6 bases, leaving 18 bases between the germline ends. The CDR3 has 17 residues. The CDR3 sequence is CASSLDQGRFPPGELFF. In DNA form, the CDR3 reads TGTGCCAGCAGCTTGGATCAGGGGCGTTTCCCCCCCGGGGAGCTGTTTTTT.

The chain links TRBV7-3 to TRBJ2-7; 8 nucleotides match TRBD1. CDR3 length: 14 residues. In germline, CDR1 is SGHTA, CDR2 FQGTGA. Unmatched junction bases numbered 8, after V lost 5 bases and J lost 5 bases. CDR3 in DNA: TGTGCCAGCAGCCCAGGGGGCGCGATCCACGAGCAGTACTTC. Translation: CASSPGGAIHEQYF.

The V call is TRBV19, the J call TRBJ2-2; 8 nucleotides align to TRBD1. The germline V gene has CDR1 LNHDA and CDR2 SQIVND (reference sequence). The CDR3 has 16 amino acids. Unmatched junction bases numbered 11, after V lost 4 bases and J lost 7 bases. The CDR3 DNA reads TGTGCCAGTAGTACCCCTCCGGACAGGGAGGACGGGGAGCTGTTTTTT. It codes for CASSTPPDREDGELFF.

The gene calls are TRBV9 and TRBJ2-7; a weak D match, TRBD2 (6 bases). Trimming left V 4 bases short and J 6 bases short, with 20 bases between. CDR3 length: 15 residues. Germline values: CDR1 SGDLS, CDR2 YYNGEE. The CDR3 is CASSPTGTPLFEQYF. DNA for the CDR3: TGTGCCAGCAGCCCTACCGGGACTCCTCTGTTCGAGCAGTACTTC.

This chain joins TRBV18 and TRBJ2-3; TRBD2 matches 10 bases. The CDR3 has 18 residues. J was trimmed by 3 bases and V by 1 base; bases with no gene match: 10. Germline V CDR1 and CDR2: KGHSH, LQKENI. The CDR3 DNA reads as TGTGCCAGCTCACCACGGGGCCTTAGCGGGGGGATGACAGATACGCAGTATTTT. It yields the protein CASSPRGLSGGMTDTQYF.

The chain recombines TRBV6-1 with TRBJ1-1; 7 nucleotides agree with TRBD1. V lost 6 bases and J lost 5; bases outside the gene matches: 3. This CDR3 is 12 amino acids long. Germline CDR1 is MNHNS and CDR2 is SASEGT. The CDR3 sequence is CASRPQGTEAFF. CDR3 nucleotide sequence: TGTGCCAGCAGGCCACAGGGGACTGAAGCTTTCTTT.

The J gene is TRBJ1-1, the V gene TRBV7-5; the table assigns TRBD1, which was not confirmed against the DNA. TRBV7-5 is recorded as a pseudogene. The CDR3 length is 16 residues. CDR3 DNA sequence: TGTGCCAGAAGCCCACGGCTGGGACAGCCGAACACTGAAGCTTTCTTT. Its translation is CARSPRLGQPNTEAFF.

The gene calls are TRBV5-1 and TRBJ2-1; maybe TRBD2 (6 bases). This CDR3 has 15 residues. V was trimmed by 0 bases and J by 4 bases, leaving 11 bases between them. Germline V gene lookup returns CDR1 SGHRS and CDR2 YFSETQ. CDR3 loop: CASSLAGLAYNEQFF. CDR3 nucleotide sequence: TGCGCCAGCAGCTTGGCGGGGCTAGCGTACAATGAGCAGTTCTTC.

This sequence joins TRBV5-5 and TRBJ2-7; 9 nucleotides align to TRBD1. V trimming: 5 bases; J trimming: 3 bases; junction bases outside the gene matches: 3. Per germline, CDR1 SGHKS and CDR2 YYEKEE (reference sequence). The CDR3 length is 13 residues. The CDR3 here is CASRSTGGYEQYF. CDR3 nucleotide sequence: TGTGCCAGCAGGTCGACAGGGGGCTACGAGCAGTACTTC.

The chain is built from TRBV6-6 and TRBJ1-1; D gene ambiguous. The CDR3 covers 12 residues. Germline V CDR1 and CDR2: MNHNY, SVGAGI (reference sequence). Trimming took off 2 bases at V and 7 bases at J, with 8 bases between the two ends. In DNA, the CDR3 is TGTGCCAGCAGTTACCGGAGAGGTGAAGCTTTCTTT. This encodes CASSYRRGEAFF.

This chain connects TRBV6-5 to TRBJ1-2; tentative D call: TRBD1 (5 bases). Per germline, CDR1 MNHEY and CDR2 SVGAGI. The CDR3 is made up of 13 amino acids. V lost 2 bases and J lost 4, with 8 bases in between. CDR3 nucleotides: TGTGCCAGCAGTTACGGGGGGACCTATGGCTACACCTTC. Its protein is CASSYGGTYGYTF.

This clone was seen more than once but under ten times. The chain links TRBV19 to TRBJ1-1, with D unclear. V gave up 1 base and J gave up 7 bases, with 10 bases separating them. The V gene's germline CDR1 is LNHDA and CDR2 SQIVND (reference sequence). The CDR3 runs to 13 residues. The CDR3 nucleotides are TGTGCCAGTAGTATAGGGCTCGCCCTTGAAGCTTTCTTT. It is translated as CASSIGLALEAFF.

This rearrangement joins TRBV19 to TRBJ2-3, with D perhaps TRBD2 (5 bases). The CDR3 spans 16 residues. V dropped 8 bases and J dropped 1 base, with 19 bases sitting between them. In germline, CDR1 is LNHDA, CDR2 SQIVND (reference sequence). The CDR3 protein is CASGGRGEVGTDTQYF. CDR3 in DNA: TGTGCCAGTGGCGGCCGGGGAGAGGTGGGCACAGATACGCAGTATTTT.

The CDR3 loop is CASSSHPSDRYNEQFF. In nucleotides, the CDR3 is TGCGCCAGCAGCTCCCATCCAAGCGACCGATACAATGAGCAGTTCTTC. The chain carries TRBV5-1 and TRBJ2-1; no firm D call. CDR1 and CDR2 from the germline V gene are SGHRS and YFSETQ. This CDR3 is built from 16 residues. With 3 bases removed from V and 4 bases from J, the gap between germline ends came to 17 bases.

This CDR3 reads CASSLNIFGRLNTGELFF. DNA of the CDR3: TGTGCCAGCAGCTTAAATATCTTTGGCAGATTAAACACCGGGGAGCTGTTTTTT. The chain has TRBV7-3 and TRBJ2-2; unclear D gene. CDR3 size: 18 residues. The V and J ends lost 1 base and 2 bases respectively, with 17 bases between them. Germline loops: CDR1 SGHTA, CDR2 FQGTGA.

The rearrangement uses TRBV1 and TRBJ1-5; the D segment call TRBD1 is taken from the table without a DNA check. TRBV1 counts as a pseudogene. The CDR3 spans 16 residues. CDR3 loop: CTSSQIEGASHQPQHF. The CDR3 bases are TGCACCAGCAGCCAAATTGAGGGGGCATCTCATCAGCCCCAGCATTTT.

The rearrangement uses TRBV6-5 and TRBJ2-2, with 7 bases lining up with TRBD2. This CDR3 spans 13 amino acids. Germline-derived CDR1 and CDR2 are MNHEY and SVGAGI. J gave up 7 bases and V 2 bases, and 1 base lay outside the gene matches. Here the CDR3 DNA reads TGTGCCAGCAGTTACGGACTAGGCGGGGAGCTGTTTTTT. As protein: CASSYGLGGELFF.